What follows are 20 T cell receptor beta chains derived from one specimen sequenced in a study of early T cells in non-severe SARS-CoV-2 infection. TCRdb fed the 5' RACE reads into MiXCR, producing one record per CDR3 protein. The sample holds 64,000 or so distinct CDR3 sequences, roughly 10% seen once. This specimen was whole blood, taken at baseline. These receptors all come from an adult who was a healthcare worker with PCR-confirmed SARS-CoV-2 infection or an uninfected control (not recorded which).

This clonotype was observed a handful of times. The chain couples TRBV6-5 to TRBJ1-4; 8 bases map to TRBD1. With 2 bases clipped from V and 7 bases from J, the junction kept 9 bases outside the gene matches. CDR1 is MNHEY, CDR2 SVGAGI, per germline. There are 16 residues in the CDR3. DNA of the CDR3: TGTGCCAGCAGTTACACTACCGGGACAGGCGGTGAAAAACTGTTTTTT. Its protein is CASSYTTGTGGEKLFF.

There are a few counts of this clonotype. The rearrangement joins TRBV10-2 to TRBJ1-2; D not certain. The CDR3 is 13 amino acids. Germline V gene data show CDR1 as WSHSY and CDR2 as SAAADI. V gave up 6 bases and J gave up 6 bases, with 14 bases separating them. In nucleotides, the CDR3 is TGCGCCAGCAGCTTGGACTTAATAGATGGCTACACCTTC. Translating it yields CASSLDLIDGYTF.

This clonotype was counted a few times. The chain carries TRBV4-1 and TRBJ2-3; no definite D call. Germline V CDR1 and CDR2: MGHRA, YSYEKL. This CDR3 comprises 11 residues. V was cut by 2 bases and J by 8 bases, with 5 bases left in between. CDR3 residues: CASSQRRTQYF. CDR3 bases: TGCGCCAGCAGCCAACGTCGTACGCAGTATTTT.

J is TRBJ2-3 and V is TRBV29-1; TRBD2 matches 11 bases. CDR1 and CDR2 from the germline V gene are SQVTM and ANQGSEA. V dropped 7 bases and J dropped 5; count of bases not matched to a gene: 14. CDR3 size: 16 residues. CDR3 protein: CSGDGRLAGHLDTQYF. The DNA for the CDR3 is TGCAGCGGTGATGGCCGACTAGCGGGGCATTTAGATACGCAGTATTTT.

This clonotype was found many times. The chain links TRBV20-1 to TRBJ2-5, with 7 bases matching TRBD1. Germline V gene sequence: CDR1 DFQATT, CDR2 SNEGSKA (reference sequence). The CDR3 loop spans 13 amino acids. With V trimmed by 5 bases and J by 1 base, 4 bases remained unmatched. CDR3 nucleotides: TGCAGTGCTTCCACAGGGGTCCAAGAGACCCAGTACTTC. Translation gives CSASTGVQETQYF.

This clonotype was observed a handful of times. This rearrangement joins TRBV11-2 to TRBJ2-7; possible D gene TRBD2, 6 bases. V was shortened by 1 base and J by 2 bases, with 12 bases between the two germline ends. The CDR3 has 15 amino acids. Germline-derived CDR1 and CDR2 are SGHAT and FQNNGV. The CDR3 region is CASSLVSGSTYEQYF. The CDR3 nucleotides read TGTGCCAGCAGCTTAGTCAGCGGGTCTACCTACGAGCAGTACTTC.

The rearrangement uses TRBV6-1 and TRBJ2-5, with D possibly matching TRBD2 (5 bases). The CDR3 is 13 residues long. Germline assignment: CDR1 MNHNS and CDR2 SASEGT. V lost 7 bases and J lost 0, with 9 bases in between. The CDR3 coding sequence is TGTGCCAGCACGCGAGGGAACCAAGAGACCCAGTACTTC. Residues: CASTRGNQETQYF.

The rearrangement links TRBV14 to TRBJ2-7; D is possibly TRBD2 (5 bases). The CDR3 is 14 residues long. V was clipped by 3 bases and J by 2 bases, with 11 bases between them. CDR1 is SGHDN and CDR2 is FVKESK in the germline V gene. The CDR3 nucleotides are TGTGCCAGCAGCCAGGGAAGCGGCCCCTACGAGCAGTACTTC. Amino acid sequence: CASSQGSGPYEQYF.

This clonotype was counted a few times. The rearrangement uses TRBV7-8 and TRBJ2-2; 9 positions match TRBD1. The CDR3 is 15 residues long. The germline V gene has CDR1 SGHVS and CDR2 FQNEAQ. V shed 10 bases, J shed 4 bases, and the junction held 10 bases outside the gene matches. CDR3 amino acids: CATRVGTGTTGELFF. Written as DNA, the CDR3 is TGTGCCACCAGGGTCGGGACAGGGACCACCGGGGAGCTGTTTTTT.

The V and J genes are TRBV19 and TRBJ2-1, with 9 bases aligning to TRBD1. The trim removed 5 bases at V and 3 bases at J, leaving 14 bases unmatched. Germline CDR1 reads LNHDA; CDR2 reads SQIVND (reference sequence). The CDR3 has 18 residues. DNA of the CDR3: TGTGCCAGTAGTCCCGGGACAGGGAGGGCAATCTACTACAATGAGCAGTTCTTC. Its translation: CASSPGTGRAIYYNEQFF.

This clonotype was detected ten times or more. J is TRBJ2-2 and V is TRBV12-3 or TRBV12-4; D is uncertain. The CDR3 consists of 14 residues. The V end was cut by 1 base, the J end by 7 bases, with 10 bases between. The CDR3 region is CASSLGLHGGELFF. In DNA form, the CDR3 reads TGTGCCAGCAGTTTAGGACTGCACGGCGGGGAGCTGTTTTTT.

This clonotype has more than one count but fewer than ten. V usage is TRBV12-3 or TRBV12-4 and J usage is TRBJ1-2; D possibly corresponds to TRBD1 (6 bases). The CDR3 loop spans 13 amino acids. Trimming shortened V by 5 bases and J by 8 bases, and 15 bases separated the two germline ends. CDR3 in DNA: TGTGCCAGCAGTCCGGGGGCAGGGATCGGCTACACCTTC. Protein sequence: CASSPGAGIGYTF.

This clonotype was counted many times. The chain has TRBV12-3 or TRBV12-4 and TRBJ1-6; D gene unclear. This CDR3 comprises 11 residues. Trimming removed 6 bases at V and 7 bases at J, with 4 bases between. CDR3 DNA sequence: TGTGCCAGCAGGAAAAATTCACCCCTCCACTTT. The encoded protein is CASRKNSPLHF.

The V gene is TRBV20-1, the J gene TRBJ2-5; 7 nucleotides line up with TRBD2. V shed 5 bases, J shed 4 bases, and the junction held 4 bases outside the gene matches. This CDR3 has 12 amino acids. CDR1 and CDR2 from the germline V gene are DFQATT and SNEGSKA (reference sequence). In DNA, the CDR3 is TGCAGTGCTCCTAGCGGAGGAGAGACCCAGTACTTC. Its protein is CSAPSGGETQYF.

J is TRBJ2-7 and V is TRBV15, with no clear D. Trimming removed 3 bases from V and 6 bases from J, with 9 bases in between. Per the germline V gene, CDR1 is LNHNV and CDR2 is YYDKDF (reference sequence). The CDR3 is made up of 12 amino acids. The CDR3 loop reads CATSRAFTEQYF. DNA of the CDR3: TGTGCCACCAGCAGGGCCTTTACCGAGCAGTACTTC.

The chain links TRBV5-1 to TRBJ2-1, with no clear D. Germline CDR1 and CDR2: SGHRS and YFSETQ. V lost 0 bases to trimming and J lost 9 bases, with 10 bases between them. This CDR3 comprises 13 residues. The CDR3 loop is CASSLDTSTEQFF. DNA of the CDR3: TGCGCCAGCAGCTTGGATACATCTACTGAGCAGTTCTTC.

A few counts support this clonotype. The chain is built from TRBV2 and TRBJ2-1; D remains ambiguous. This CDR3 is 12 amino acids long. V was pared by 3 bases and J by 6 bases, with 6 bases between. The germline CDR1 and CDR2 sequences are SNHLY and FYNNEI. Here the CDR3 reads CASSESGNEQFF. CDR3 bases: TGTGCCAGCAGTGAGTCGGGCAATGAGCAGTTCTTC.

This clonotype has just a few counts. J is TRBJ2-7 and V is TRBV5-1; D is possibly TRBD1 or TRBD2 (6 bases each). CDR1 is SGHRS and CDR2 is YFSETQ in the germline V gene. Trimming pared 7 bases from V and 4 bases from J, leaving 18 bases between. The CDR3 consists of 14 residues. The CDR3 is CASSPRGPVYEQYF. CDR3 coding DNA: TGCGCCAGCTCCCCCCGGGGGCCGGTATACGAGCAGTACTTC.

This sequence joins TRBV10-3 and TRBJ2-2, with 9 bases aligning to TRBD2. Looked up from germline, CDR1 is ENHRY and CDR2 is SYGVKD. J gave up 7 bases and V 10 bases, and 10 bases lay outside the gene matches. The CDR3 is 14 amino acids. CDR3 in DNA: TGTGCCACTGGTCTAGCGGGGCAGAACGGGGAGCTGTTTTTT. It yields the protein CATGLAGQNGELFF.

This chain connects TRBV2 to TRBJ2-7; perhaps TRBD1 as D (6 bases). V lost 5 bases to trimming and J lost 7 bases, with 18 bases between them. The CDR3 has 14 residues. The germline V gene encodes CDR1 SNHLY and CDR2 FYNNEI. The CDR3 DNA follows: TGTGCCAGCAGTCCGAGGACAGCTCGTTGGGAGCAGTACTTC. It yields the protein CASSPRTARWEQYF.